This T cell receptor beta chain was sequenced for a study of T cells expressing NK-cell markers. One entry per CDR3 protein, without DNA, is what TCRdb gives after re-calling the 5' RACE reads. Its listing shows 400,000 to 450,000 distinct CDR3 sequences. The CDR3 loop spans 13 amino acids. Per germline, CDR1 MNHEY and CDR2 SVGEGT. The sample comprised blood T cells: a sorted CD56 or NKG2C T cell subset, CD4+ or CD8+ T cells, or bulk PBMC T cells (not recorded which). This receptor was taken from a woman between 18 and 70 years old in good health. This chain joins TRBV6-2 or TRBV6-3 and TRBJ2-7. The CDR3: CASSLVGRNEQYF.